This T cell receptor (beta chain) was retrieved from a study of pediatric ulcerative colitis. Notes on the study in general: In rectum, acute severe colitis had expanded clones and less diversity. Compared with controls, ulcerative colitis showed greater blood-rectum clone sharing.

Before the diagnostic colonoscopy, ulcerative colitis patients were free of immunosuppressive medication. The blood sample was taken during the colonoscopy visit. In the case of this clone: Its antigen is undetermined.

V lost 1 base, J lost 1 base, and 8 bases lay in between. The V gene's germline CDR1 is SGHVS and CDR2 FQNEAQ. This CDR3 is 14 amino acids long. Data came from immunoSEQ multiplex PCR; TCRdb stores just in-frame clones and leaves some out. In the table there are 25,000 to 35,000 clones, approximately 78% of which are singletons. The sequence derives from a boy aged 5 to 17 with severe ulcerative colitis. V and J are TRBV7-8 and TRBJ2-7; no definite D call. The sequenced material came from blood. The CDR3 coding sequence is TGTGCCAGCAGCTTAGAAAAAGGTTCCTACGAGCAGTACTTC. The encoded protein is CASSLEKGSYEQYF. Based on the CDR3 plus reference TRBV7-8 and TRBJ2-7, the full variable domain is GAGVSQSPRYKVAKRGQDVALRCDPISGHVSLFWYQQALGQGPEFLTYFQNEAQLDKSGLPSDRFFAERPEGSVSTLKIQRTQQEDSAVYLCASSLEKGSYEQYFGPGTRLTVT.